Below, 8 T cell receptor beta chains from the same sample are listed, as sequenced in a study of blood T cells in healthy people across ages. A J-beta primer mix and a sample-barcoded 5' primer were used in a second PCR of roughly 6 to 11 cycles. MiXCR was run by TCRdb on the 5' RACE reads, yielding one entry per CDR3 protein. The sample has around 800,000 distinct CDR3 sequences, roughly 50% seen once; the top ten hold roughly 40%. Material: blood. The receptors stem from a man older than 75 in good health.

The rearrangement joins TRBV4-1 to TRBJ2-1, with 7 bases that match TRBD2. Germline V gene data show CDR1 as MGHRA and CDR2 as YSYEKL. V shed 5 bases, J shed 0 bases, and the junction held 4 bases outside the gene matches. The CDR3 is 15 residues long. The CDR3, as DNA: TGCGCCAGCAGCGAAAGCGGGGTCTCCTACAATGAGCAGTTCTTC. Its translation is CASSESGVSYNEQFF.

V gene TRBV6-2 or TRBV6-3 combines with J gene TRBJ2-1, with 8 bases that match TRBD2. This CDR3 has 16 amino acids. Germline V CDR1 and CDR2: MNHEY, SVGEGT. Trimming removed 1 base from V and 3 bases from J; junction bases left unmatched: 5. CDR3 region: CASSYYPGLVYNEQFF. Here the CDR3 DNA reads TGTGCCAGCAGTTACTACCCGGGACTAGTCTACAATGAGCAGTTCTTC.

This clonotype was seen a single time. The V call is TRBV4-1, the J call TRBJ1-4; tentatively, D is TRBD1 (5 bases). The CDR3 has 18 amino acids. Germline values: CDR1 MGHRA, CDR2 YSYEKL. Trimming cost V 1 base and J 2 bases, with 17 bases left between them. CDR3 protein: CASSQVRQGMKTNEKLFF. CDR3 nucleotide sequence: TGCGCCAGCAGCCAAGTCAGGCAGGGAATGAAGACTAATGAAAAACTGTTTTTT.

Only a few counts were recorded for this clonotype. The V and J genes are TRBV2 and TRBJ2-1; 7 positions agree with TRBD2. Looked up from germline, CDR1 is SNHLY and CDR2 is FYNNEI. CDR3 length equals 13 residues. Unmatched junction bases numbered 7, after V lost 10 bases and J lost 4 bases. The CDR3 sequence is CATNFGGYNEQFF. In nucleotides, the CDR3 is TGTGCCACCAACTTCGGGGGGTACAATGAGCAGTTCTTC. The variable domain in full, completed from reference TRBV2 and TRBJ2-1, reads EPEVTQTPSHQVTQMGQEVILRCVPISNHLYFYWYRQILGQKVEFLVSFYNNEISEKSEIFDDQFSVERPDGSNFTLKIRSTKLEDSAMYFCATNFGGYNEQFFGPGTRLTVL.

As for this clonotype: Its ends do not fully match the called genes, so a read error is possible. The chain has TRBV20-1 and TRBJ2-3; D uncertain. The CDR3 sequence is 15 residues long. The germline V gene encodes CDR1 DFQATT and CDR2 SNEGSKA (reference sequence). CDR3 residues: CSAISSRGSTDTRYF. The CDR3 DNA sequence: TGCAGTGCCATCAGCTCTAGAGGAAGCACAGATACGCGGTATTTT.

The chain couples TRBV5-1 to TRBJ2-7, with 9 bases fitting TRBD2. V trimming: 3 bases; J trimming: 3 bases; junction bases outside the gene matches: 7. The CDR3 is made up of 15 amino acids. From germline, CDR1 is SGHRS and CDR2 YFSETQ. CDR3 in DNA: TGCGCCAGCAGCTGGCGGGAGGGCCTTAACTACGAGCAGTACTTC. Translating gives CASSWREGLNYEQYF.

This clonotype has more than one count but fewer than ten. The chain couples TRBV12-3 or TRBV12-4 to TRBJ2-3; TRBD2 might be the D (5 bases). The CDR3 is made up of 13 amino acids. The V end was cut by 7 bases, the J end by 1 base, with 9 bases between. In DNA form, the CDR3 reads TGTGCCAGCAACGTGCGGGGCACAGATACGCAGTATTTT. This translates into CASNVRGTDTQYF.

This clonotype turned up a few times. The genes are TRBV3-1 and TRBJ2-1; a weak D match, TRBD2 (6 bases). Trimming took 0 bases from V and 12 from J, leaving 12 bases between them. CDR3 length equals 13 residues. CDR1 and CDR2 (germline): LGHDT, YNNKEL (reference sequence). The CDR3, as DNA: TGTGCCAGCAGCCAAGATCGGGCGGGAAGGCAGTTCTTC. Its translation is CASSQDRAGRQFF.